This T cell receptor (beta chain) came from a study of CD8+ T cells in alopecia areata. Study-wide points: Many expanded lesional clones persisted during tofacitinib (in both scalp and blood).

The CDR3 is 16 residues long. V gave up 0 bases and J gave up 3 bases; unmatched junction bases: 7. Germline CDR1 reads MNHEY; CDR2 reads SMNVEV (reference sequence). RNA extraction and reverse transcription yielded cDNA as sequencing template. Sequencing was performed with immunoSEQ multiplex PCR; in TCRdb, only in-frame clones are kept and a portion is missing. This table has about 120,000 clones, around 50% appearing once. Regarding treatment: oral pan-JAK inhibitor, 5-10 mg twice daily. To note about this clone: The antigen is not known.

J is TRBJ2-7 and V is TRBV27; 8 bases fit TRBD2. The sequence was obtained from a human donor with alopecia areata. Sequenced material: CD8+ T cells sorted from blood, taken at week 24, from a patient treated with tofacitinib. DNA for the CDR3: TGTGCCAGCAGTTTATCGCTTGGGACTAGAAGCTACGAGCAGTACTTC. As protein: CASSLSLGTRSYEQYF.